The text below deals with one T cell receptor (beta chain). Its antigen is not identified. Germline CDR1 is MGHRA and CDR2 is YSYEKL. The CDR3 extends over 13 amino acids. Trimming took off 4 bases at V and 1 base at J, with 8 bases between the two ends. Naivety among CD8 cells was defined by CD45RO negativity and positive CCR7 selection, thereby excluding terminally differentiated effector memory CD45RA+ cells. On sorted subsets, replicate PCRs used about 200 ng DNA, or 25,000 to 35,000 T cell genomes. Libraries were prepared by immunoSEQ multiplex PCR; TCRdb keeps only in-frame clonotypes and omits some of them. The sample records 1.5 million to 2.5 million clones, just under 95% being singletons. This sample stems from a study of shared clonotypes between healthy human individuals. Study-wide findings and caveats: Few donors restricted represented genetic and exposure-history diversity. In general, naive subsets displayed greater estimated richness than memory subsets did.

This chain joins TRBV4-1 and TRBJ2-7; tentatively, D is TRBD2 (5 bases). The clonotype originates from a man younger than 35 in good health. What was sequenced was naive CD8+ T cells sorted from blood. CDR3 nucleotide sequence: TGCGCCAGCAGCCGCGGGCCTTCCTACGAGCAGTACTTC. It encodes CASSRGPSYEQYF.